The clone carrying this T cell receptor (beta chain) was observed at least ten times. Its antigen remains unidentified. V lost 0 bases to trimming and J lost 5 bases; unmatched junction nucleotides: 13. Germline CDR1 is LGHNA and CDR2 is YSLEER. The CDR3 is made up of 18 amino acids. Orbital computed tomography, thyroid ultrasound, TRAb, serum thyroxine and clinical symptoms formed the basis of diagnosis. Fresh peripheral blood, 8.5 to 10 ml, was the PBMC source. The data originate from a study of Graves' ophthalmopathy and Graves' hyperthyroidism. Overall study findings and caveats: Most thyroid clonotypes with frequency above 0.001 were detected in blood too. It was with about 71% sensitivity and 72% to 75% specificity that the model predicted ophthalmopathy progression.

The authors amplified TCR beta CDR3 regions from RNA transcripts. First-round RT-PCR employed HTBI primers, with a second-round multiplex PCR after it. TCRdb re-called the multiplex PCR reads through MiXCR, storing one row per CDR3 protein. This repertoire shows 350,000 to 400,000 distinct CDR3 sequences, about 17% found once; its top ten account for roughly 1.6%. This clonotype originated in a woman younger than 35 with Graves' ophthalmopathy. The sequenced material came from peripheral blood. This chain connects TRBV4-3 to TRBJ2-5, with TRBD2 identical over 9 bases. CDR3 region: CASSQDPRGGRAAETQYF. Written as DNA, the CDR3 is TGCGCCAGCAGCCAAGATCCCAGGGGCGGGAGGGCCGCGGAGACCCAGTACTTC.